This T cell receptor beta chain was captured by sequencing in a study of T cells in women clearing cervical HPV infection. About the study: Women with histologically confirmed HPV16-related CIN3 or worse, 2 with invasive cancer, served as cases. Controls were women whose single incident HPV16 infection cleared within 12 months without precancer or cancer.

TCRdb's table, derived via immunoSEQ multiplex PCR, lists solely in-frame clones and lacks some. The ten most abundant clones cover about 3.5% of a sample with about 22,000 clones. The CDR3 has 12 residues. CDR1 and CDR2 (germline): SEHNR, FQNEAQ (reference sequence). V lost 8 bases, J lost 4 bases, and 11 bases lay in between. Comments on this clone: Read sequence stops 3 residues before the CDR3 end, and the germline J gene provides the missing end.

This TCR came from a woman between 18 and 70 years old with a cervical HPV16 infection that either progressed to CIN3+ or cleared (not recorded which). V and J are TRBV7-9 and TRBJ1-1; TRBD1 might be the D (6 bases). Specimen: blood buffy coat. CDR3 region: CASEGGGTEAFF. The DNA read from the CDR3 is TGTGCCAGCGAGGGGGGGGGCACTGAA.